The 2 T cell receptor beta chains below come from one sample, sequenced in a study of beta chain features in type 1 diabetes. Findings and limits, study-wide: Type 1 diabetes patients had TCRB CDR3s that were shorter (moderately but significantly so) in all four CD4+ subsets.

For these receptors, no antigen is known. Reverse transcribing all isolated RNA meant expressed TCRB transcripts were sequenced. Sequencing used immunoSEQ multiplex PCR; TCRdb keeps in-frame clones, though not all of them. Of roughly 240,000 clones listed, roughly 25% were seen once; the top ten hold around 0.012%. What was sequenced was naive CD4+ T cells from blood. The receptors shown here come from a woman aged 25 to 39 with type 1 diabetes.

This clone was counted only a few times. The chain joins TRBV5-1 to TRBJ2-5; TRBD2 is a possible D gene (7 bases). The CDR3 has 17 amino acids. The V end lost 4 bases, the J end lost 1 base, and 20 bases lay between the germline ends. Germline loops: CDR1 SGHRS, CDR2 YFSETQ. In DNA, the CDR3 is TGCGCCAGCAGCAAGACCCTAGGGGGGGGCGGCCAAGAGACCCAGTACTTC. It is translated as CASSKTLGGGGQETQYF. Using reference TRBV5-1 and TRBJ2-5 for the parts outside the CDR3, the full variable domain is KAGVTQTPRYLIKTRGQQVTLSCSPISGHRSVSWYQQTPGQGLQFLFEYFSETQRNKGNFPGRFSGRQFSNSRSEMNVSTLELGDSALYLCASSKTLGGGGQETQYFGPGTRLLVL.

The rearrangement joins TRBV29-1 to TRBJ2-7; D call uncertain. CDR1 is SQVTM and CDR2 is ANQGSEA in the germline V gene. Trimming stripped 3 bases from V and 4 bases from J, with 7 bases between. CDR3 length: 11 amino acids. DNA of the CDR3: TGCAGCGTTGACCACGGGTACGAGCAGTACTTC. Residues: CSVDHGYEQYF.